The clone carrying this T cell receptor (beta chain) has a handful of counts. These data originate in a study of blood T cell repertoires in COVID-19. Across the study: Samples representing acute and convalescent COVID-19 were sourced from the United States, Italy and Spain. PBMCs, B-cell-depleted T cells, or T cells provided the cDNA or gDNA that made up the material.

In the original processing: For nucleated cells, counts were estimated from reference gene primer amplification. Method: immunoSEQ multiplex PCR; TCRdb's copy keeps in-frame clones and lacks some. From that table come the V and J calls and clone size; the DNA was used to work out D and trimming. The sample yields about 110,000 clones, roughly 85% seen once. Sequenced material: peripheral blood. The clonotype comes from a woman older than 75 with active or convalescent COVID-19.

CDR3 protein: CASSSRQVLSPLHF. The CDR3 nucleotides are TGTGCCAGCAGCTCAAGACAGGTCCTCTCACCCCTCCACTTT. The chain has TRBV6-2 or TRBV6-3 and TRBJ1-6; perhaps TRBD1 as D (6 bases). This CDR3 is 14 amino acids long. CDR1 MNHEY and CDR2 SVGEGT come from the germline V gene. V was cut by 6 bases and J by 10 bases, with 16 bases left in between.